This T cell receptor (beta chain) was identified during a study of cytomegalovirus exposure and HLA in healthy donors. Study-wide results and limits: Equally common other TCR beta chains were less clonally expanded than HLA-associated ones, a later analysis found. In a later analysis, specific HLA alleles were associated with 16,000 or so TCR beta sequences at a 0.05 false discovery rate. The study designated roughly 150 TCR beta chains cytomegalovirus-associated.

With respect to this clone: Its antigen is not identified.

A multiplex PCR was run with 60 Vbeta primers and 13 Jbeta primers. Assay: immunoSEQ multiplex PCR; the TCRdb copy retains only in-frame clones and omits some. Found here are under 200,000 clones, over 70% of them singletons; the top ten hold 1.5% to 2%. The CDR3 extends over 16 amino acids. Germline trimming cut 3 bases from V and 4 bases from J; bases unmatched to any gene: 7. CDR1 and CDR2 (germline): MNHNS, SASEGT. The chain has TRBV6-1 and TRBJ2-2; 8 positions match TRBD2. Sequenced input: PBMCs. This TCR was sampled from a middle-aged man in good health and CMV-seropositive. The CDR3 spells CASSDLGGRFTGELFF. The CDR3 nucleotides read TGTGCCAGCAGTGACTTGGGCGGGAGGTTCACCGGGGAGCTGTTTTTT.